In its sample, the clone carrying this TCR beta chain was seen a few times. Its antigen is not identified. Sequencing was performed with immunoSEQ multiplex PCR; in TCRdb, only in-frame clones are kept and a portion is missing. The top ten clones hold approximately 0.97% of a sample with roughly 150,000 clones, 70% to 90% of them seen once. The sample comes from a study of T cell responses to AZD1222 COVID-19 vaccine. Findings of the study overall: Repertoire sampling happened only post peak T cell response. Spike-specific TCR breadth and depth went up after people got two AZD1222 doses.

The CDR3 has 14 amino acids. Trimming took 4 bases from V and 0 from J, leaving 7 bases between them. Germline values: CDR1 SGHAT, CDR2 FQNNGV. The sequence came from an adult who received the AZD1222 COVID-19 vaccine. The material was peripheral blood, obtained 28 days after the second AZD1222 dose. The rearrangement uses TRBV11-2 and TRBJ2-4; D unclear. The CDR3 DNA reads TGTGCCAGCAGCTCGCGTTTAGCCAAAAACATTCAGTACTTC. Translating gives CASSSRLAKNIQYF.